Shown below are 2 T cell receptor beta chains from a single sample sequenced in a study of T cell changes during pregnancy in multiple sclerosis (dated by TCRdb to between 2018 and 2021). Library preparation was by the immunoSEQ multiplex PCR assay. The immuneACCESS repertoire file appears here via TCRdb, limited to in-frame rearrangements. These files lack a portion of the clones; in checked studies, under half of the deficit traces to unresolved V genes, and the cause of the others is not known. This sample has approximately 39,000 clones in its table, and around 94% of those were observed once. Jointly, the top ten make up around 1.3% of the sample. Sequencing was performed on PBMCs (not recorded whether the cells were cultured). The receptors derive from a female donor with multiple sclerosis, enrolled in a pregnancy study.

The chain has TRBV5-1 and TRBJ2-7, with D tentatively TRBD1 (6 bases). The ends were cut back, 4 bases at V and 5 bases at J, with 19 bases in the middle. The CDR3 spans 15 residues. CDR1 and CDR2 from the germline V gene are SGHRS and YFSETQ. The CDR3 loop reads CASSPQGYGADEQYF. Written as DNA, the CDR3 is TGCGCCAGCAGCCCCCAGGGGTACGGCGCCGACGAGCAGTACTTC.

The rearrangement uses TRBV5-4 and TRBJ2-5, with 9 bases fitting TRBD1. The CDR3 spans 14 residues. From germline, CDR1 is SGHNT and CDR2 YYREEE (reference sequence). Germline trimming cut 2 bases from V and 5 bases from J; bases unmatched to any gene: 4. The CDR3 sequence is CASSFGTGSETQYF. The CDR3 bases are TGTGCCAGCAGCTTCGGGACAGGGAGCGAGACCCAGTACTTC.